The rows below give T cell receptor beta chains drawn from one sample of a study of spatial heterogeneity in lung cancer. Using its own MiXCR run on the 5' RACE reads, TCRdb lists one record per CDR3 protein. There are some 13,000 distinct CDR3 sequences in the sample; around 4% occur only once, and 35% to 55% lies in the top ten. The sample here was PBMCs, taken at surgery. Receptor source: a male donor with early-stage non-small cell lung cancer. Both conserved end residues are part of each CDR3. The D gene is left open where the match is weak. Size values are once, few and many counts, or a class for expanded clones, and some rows have none.

V gene	clone size	D gene	J gene	CDR3 protein	CDR3 DNA
TRBV20-1	many	TRBD2	TRBJ2-1	CSARDPASGRSNEQFF	TGCAGTGCTAGAGATCCGGCTAGCGGGAGGAGTAATGAGCAGTTCTTC
TRBV27	many	TRBD2	TRBJ2-7	CASKGTSGSFSYEQYF	TGTGCCAGCAAGGGGACTAGCGGGTCCTTCTCCTACGAGCAGTACTTC
TRBV7-6	many	.	TRBJ2-1	CASSSQLGGEQFF	TGTGCCAGCAGCTCCCAACTAGGAGGTGAGCAGTTCTTC
TRBV11-1	many	TRBD1	TRBJ2-2	CASSPRDRATGELFF	TGTGCCAGCAGCCCGAGGGACAGGGCCACCGGGGAGCTGTTTTTT
TRBV11-2	many	.	TRBJ2-1	CASSLGDTSFNEQFF	TGTGCCAGCAGCTTAGGGGACACATCATTCAATGAGCAGTTCTTC
TRBV20-1	few	.	TRBJ2-1	CSAISGDLYNEQFF	TGCAGTGCTATCTCCGGGGACCTATACAATGAGCAGTTCTTC
TRBV7-9	many	TRBD2	TRBJ2-5	CASSLRTSGQETQYF	TGTGCCAGCAGCCTCCGGACTAGCGGCCAAGAGACCCAGTACTTC
TRBV9	many	TRBD2	TRBJ2-7	CASSHRASGSYEQYF	TGTGCCAGCAGTCACCGGGCTAGCGGATCCTACGAGCAGTACTTC
TRBV20-1	.	TRBD1	TRBJ2-1	CSALRGTGLYNEQFF	TGCAGTGCTTTGCGTGGGACAGGACTATACAATGAGCAGTTCTTC
TRBV20-1	many	.	TRBJ1-5	CSARPFDIGNQPQHF	TGCAGTGCTAGACCTTTCGACATAGGCAATCAGCCCCAGCATTTT
TRBV20-1	many	TRBD2	TRBJ2-1	CSARDSVMGLAVNNEQFF	TGCAGTGCTAGAGATTCTGTAATGGGACTAGCGGTTAACAATGAGCAGTTCTTC
TRBV20-1	many	.	TRBJ1-5	CSARRGFGNQPQHF	TGCAGTGCTAGAAGGGGCTTCGGCAATCAGCCCCAGCATTTT
TRBV7-2	many	.	TRBJ2-3	CASSPWRDTQYF	TGTGCCAGCAGCCCCTGGAGAGATACGCAGTATTTT
TRBV7-7	.	.	TRBJ1-1	CASSAQANTEAFF	TGTGCCAGCAGCGCACAGGCGAACACTGAAGCTTTCTTT
TRBV6-2/TRBV6-3	few	.	TRBJ2-1	CASSYSAGYNEQFF	TGTGCCAGCAGTTACTCCGCAGGCTACAATGAGCAGTTCTTC
TRBV11-2	many	.	TRBJ2-4	CASSSPRGSMRKNIQYF	TGTGCCAGCAGCTCCCCTCGGGGTAGCATGCGTAAAAACATTCAGTACTTC
TRBV11-2	many	TRBD2	TRBJ2-1	CASSPRGAGGYEQFF	TGTGCCAGCAGCCCCAGGGGAGCGGGAGGATATGAGCAGTTCTTC
TRBV7-3	few	.	TRBJ2-5	CASSPGTQETQYF	TGTGCCAGCAGCCCCGGGACCCAAGAGACCCAGTACTTC
TRBV4-2	many	.	TRBJ2-1	CASSQVGHNNEQFF	TGTGCCAGCAGCCAAGTTGGGCACAACAATGAGCAGTTCTTC
TRBV2	many	.	TRBJ2-3	CASSDGLGGWTDTQYF	TGTGCCAGCAGTGACGGCCTTGGCGGGTGGACAGATACGCAGTATTTT
TRBV6-2/TRBV6-3	many	.	TRBJ2-7	CASRTRLAGLTYEQYF	TGTGCCAGCCGCACAAGACTGGCGGGATTAACCTACGAGCAGTACTTC
TRBV11-2	medium-sized	.	TRBJ2-2	CASSLGAGELFF	TGTGCCAGCAGCTTAGGGGCCGGGGAGCTGTTTTTT
TRBV19	many	.	TRBJ2-1	CASSIGPLENNEQFF	TGTGCCAGTAGTATAGGCCCACTAGAAAACAATGAGCAGTTCTTC
TRBV24-1	many	TRBD2	TRBJ2-2	CATSDVRLAGDWTGELFF	TGTGCCACCAGTGATGTACGACTAGCGGGAGATTGGACCGGGGAGCTGTTTTTT
TRBV18	many	.	TRBJ2-2	CASSPGHRELFF	TGTGCCAGCTCACCGGGACACCGAGAGCTGTTTTTT
TRBV28	many	TRBD1	TRBJ2-2	CASSTGQGTGELFF	TGTGCCAGCAGTACGGGACAGGGGACCGGGGAGCTGTTTTTT
TRBV2	many	.	TRBJ1-2	CASTPDIYGYTF	TGTGCCAGCACCCCGGACATCTATGGCTACACCTTC
TRBV18	many	.	TRBJ2-1	CASSPDSANEQFF	TGTGCCAGCTCACCCGACAGTGCCAATGAGCAGTTCTTC
TRBV6-2/TRBV6-3	many	TRBD2	TRBJ2-7	CASSPLADSYEQYF	TGTGCCAGCAGTCCACTAGCGGATTCCTACGAGCAGTACTTC
TRBV28	many	TRBD1	TRBJ2-1	CASSLPARGNEQFF	TGTGCCAGCAGTTTACCGGCCAGGGGGAATGAGCAGTTCTTC
TRBV5-4	many	TRBD2	TRBJ2-1	CASSSPSKGLAGRYNEQFF	TGTGCCAGCAGCTCCCCCAGTAAAGGACTAGCGGGACGCTACAATGAGCAGTTCTTC
TRBV20-1	many	.	TRBJ2-7	CSAPRGLDGNEQYF	TGCAGTGCTCCCCGAGGCTTGGACGGGAACGAGCAGTACTTC
TRBV7-8	few	.	TRBJ1-4	CASSSDFGNEKLFF	TGTGCCAGCAGCTCCGATTTTGGAAATGAAAAACTGTTTTTT
TRBV12-3/TRBV12-4	.	.	TRBJ2-3	CASSLEAGTQYF	TGTGCCAGCAGTTTAGAAGCGGGTACACAGTATTTT
TRBV20-1	many	.	TRBJ2-5	CSARDPRGPETQYF	TGCAGTGCTAGAGATCCTAGGGGCCCAGAGACCCAGTACTTC
TRBV11-2	many	TRBD1	TRBJ1-1	CASSLDPGGIAEAFF	TGTGCCAGCAGCTTAGATCCAGGGGGAATCGCTGAAGCTTTCTTT
TRBV28	many	.	TRBJ2-5	CASSQIQFGGVGETQYF	TGTGCCAGCAGCCAGATCCAGTTTGGAGGGGTAGGGGAGACCCAGTACTTC
TRBV28	many	.	TRBJ2-5	CASSGSQETQYF	TGTGCCAGCAGCGGCAGCCAAGAGACCCAGTACTTC
TRBV13	many	TRBD1	TRBJ2-4	CASSDRQGEDIQYF	TGTGCCAGCAGCGACCGACAGGGGGAGGACATTCAGTACTTC
TRBV7-6	medium-sized	TRBD2	TRBJ2-7	CASSLEGTSVGYEQYF	TGTGCCAGCAGCTTGGAAGGGACTAGCGTGGGGTACGAGCAGTACTTC
TRBV6-5	many	.	TRBJ2-7	CASSALGGPYEQYF	TGTGCCAGCAGTGCCCTCGGGGGGCCCTACGAGCAGTACTTC
TRBV18	.	TRBD1	TRBJ1-5	CASSPSGGHQPQHF	TGTGCCAGCTCACCATCAGGGGGCCATCAGCCCCAGCATTTT
TRBV12-3/TRBV12-4	many	.	TRBJ2-1	CASSFGPNNEQFF	TGTGCCAGCAGTTTTGGGCCCAACAATGAGCAGTTCTTC